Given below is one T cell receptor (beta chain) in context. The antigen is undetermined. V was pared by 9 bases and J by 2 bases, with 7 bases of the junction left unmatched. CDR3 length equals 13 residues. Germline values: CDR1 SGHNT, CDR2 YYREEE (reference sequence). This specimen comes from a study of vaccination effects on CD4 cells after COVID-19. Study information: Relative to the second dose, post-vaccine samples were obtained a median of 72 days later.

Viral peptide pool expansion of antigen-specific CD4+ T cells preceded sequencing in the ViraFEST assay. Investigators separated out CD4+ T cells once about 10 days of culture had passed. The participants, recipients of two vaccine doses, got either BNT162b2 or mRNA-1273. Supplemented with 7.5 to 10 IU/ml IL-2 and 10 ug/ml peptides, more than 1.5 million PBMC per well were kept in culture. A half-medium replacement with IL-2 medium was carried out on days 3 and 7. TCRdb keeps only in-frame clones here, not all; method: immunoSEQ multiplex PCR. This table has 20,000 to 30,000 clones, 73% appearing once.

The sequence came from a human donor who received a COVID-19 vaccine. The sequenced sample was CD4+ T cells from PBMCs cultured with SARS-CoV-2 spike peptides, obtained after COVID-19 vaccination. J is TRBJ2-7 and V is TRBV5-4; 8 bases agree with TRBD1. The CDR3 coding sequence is TGTGCCATTAAAGACAGGGGACCCTACGAGCAGTACTTC. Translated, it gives CAIKDRGPYEQYF.